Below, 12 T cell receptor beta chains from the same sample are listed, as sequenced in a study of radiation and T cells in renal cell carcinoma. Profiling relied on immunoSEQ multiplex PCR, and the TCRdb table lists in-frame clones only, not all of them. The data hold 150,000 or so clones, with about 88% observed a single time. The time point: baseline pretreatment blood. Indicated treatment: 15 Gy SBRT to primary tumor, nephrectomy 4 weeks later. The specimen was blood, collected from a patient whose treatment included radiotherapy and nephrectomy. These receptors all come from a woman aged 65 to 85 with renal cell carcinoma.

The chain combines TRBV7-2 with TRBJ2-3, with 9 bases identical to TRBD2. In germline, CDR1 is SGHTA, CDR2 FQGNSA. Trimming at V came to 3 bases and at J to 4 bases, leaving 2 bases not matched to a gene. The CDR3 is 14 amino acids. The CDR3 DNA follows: TGTGCCAGCAGCTTGCTAGCGGGGTCAGATACGCAGTATTTT. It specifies CASSLLAGSDTQYF.

CDR3: CASSHSGGLANTEAFF. The CDR3 nucleotides read TGTGCCAGTAGCCACTCAGGCGGTTTAGCGAACACTGAAGCTTTCTTT. This chain joins TRBV19 and TRBJ1-1; no clear D. The CDR3 covers 16 residues. In germline, CDR1 is LNHDA, CDR2 SQIVND (reference sequence). With 6 bases removed from V and 1 base from J, the gap between germline ends came to 18 bases. Combining the CDR3 with reference TRBV19 and TRBJ1-1 gives the whole variable domain DGGITQSPKYLFRKEGQNVTLSCEQNLNHDAMYWYRQDPGQGLRLIYYSQIVNDFQKGDIAEGYSVSREKKESFPLTVTSAQKNPTAFYLCASSHSGGLANTEAFFGQGTRLTVV.

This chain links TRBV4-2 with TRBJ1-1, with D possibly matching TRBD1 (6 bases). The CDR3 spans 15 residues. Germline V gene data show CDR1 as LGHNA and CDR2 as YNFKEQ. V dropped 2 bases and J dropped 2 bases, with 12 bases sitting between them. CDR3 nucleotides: TGTGCCAGCAGCCAAAAACAGGGCCTCAACACTGAAGCTTTCTTT. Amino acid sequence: CASSQKQGLNTEAFF.

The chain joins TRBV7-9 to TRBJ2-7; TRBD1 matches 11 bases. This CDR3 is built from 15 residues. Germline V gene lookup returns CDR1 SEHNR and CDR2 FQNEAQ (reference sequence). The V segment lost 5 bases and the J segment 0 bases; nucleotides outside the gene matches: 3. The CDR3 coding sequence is TGTGCCAGCAGCCGGGACAGGGGGAGCTCCTACGAGCAGTACTTC. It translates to CASSRDRGSSYEQYF.

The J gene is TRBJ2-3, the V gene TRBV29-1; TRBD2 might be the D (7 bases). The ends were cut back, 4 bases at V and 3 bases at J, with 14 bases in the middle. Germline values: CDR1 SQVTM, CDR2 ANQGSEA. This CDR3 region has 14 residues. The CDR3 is CSVVLGGATDTQYF. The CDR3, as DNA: TGCAGCGTTGTCTTGGGGGGGGCGACAGATACGCAGTATTTT.

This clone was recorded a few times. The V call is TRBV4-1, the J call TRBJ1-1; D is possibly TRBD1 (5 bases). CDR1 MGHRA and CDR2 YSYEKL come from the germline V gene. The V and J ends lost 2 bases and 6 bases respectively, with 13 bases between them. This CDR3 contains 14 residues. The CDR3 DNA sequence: TGCGCCAGCAGCCAACCCGGGACGGGGTCTGAAGCTTTCTTT. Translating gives CASSQPGTGSEAFF.

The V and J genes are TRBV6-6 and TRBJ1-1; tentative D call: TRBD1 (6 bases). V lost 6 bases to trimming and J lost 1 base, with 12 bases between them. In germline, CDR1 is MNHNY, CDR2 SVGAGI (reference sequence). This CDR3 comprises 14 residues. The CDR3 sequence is CASSQTGRNTEAFF. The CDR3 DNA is TGTGCCAGCAGCCAAACAGGGAGGAACACTGAAGCTTTCTTT.

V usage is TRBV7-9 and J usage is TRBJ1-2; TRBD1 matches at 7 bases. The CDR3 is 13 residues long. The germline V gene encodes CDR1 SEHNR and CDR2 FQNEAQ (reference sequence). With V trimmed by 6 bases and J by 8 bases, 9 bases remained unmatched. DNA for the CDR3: TGTGCCAGCAGACACGCCGGGACAGAAGGCTACACCTTC. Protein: CASRHAGTEGYTF.

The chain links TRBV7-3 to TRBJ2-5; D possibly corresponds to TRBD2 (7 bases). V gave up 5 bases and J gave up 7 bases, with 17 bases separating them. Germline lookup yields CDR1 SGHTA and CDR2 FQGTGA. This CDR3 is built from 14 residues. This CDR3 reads CASSPQGGVGTQYF. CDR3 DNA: TGTGCCAGCAGCCCACAGGGAGGGGTAGGGACCCAGTACTTC.

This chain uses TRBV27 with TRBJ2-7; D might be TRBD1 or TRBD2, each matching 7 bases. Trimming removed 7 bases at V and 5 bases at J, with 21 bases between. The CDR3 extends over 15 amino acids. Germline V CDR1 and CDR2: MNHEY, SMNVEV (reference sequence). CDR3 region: CASTPRGGPGNEQYF. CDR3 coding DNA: TGTGCCAGCACCCCCAGGGGGGGCCCTGGGAACGAGCAGTACTTC.

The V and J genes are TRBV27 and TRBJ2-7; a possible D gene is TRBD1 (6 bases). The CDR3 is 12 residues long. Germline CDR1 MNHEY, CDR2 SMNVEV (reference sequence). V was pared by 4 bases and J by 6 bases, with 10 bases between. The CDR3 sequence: CASSSRGIEQYF. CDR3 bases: TGTGCCAGCAGTTCGAGGGGGATCGAGCAGTACTTC.

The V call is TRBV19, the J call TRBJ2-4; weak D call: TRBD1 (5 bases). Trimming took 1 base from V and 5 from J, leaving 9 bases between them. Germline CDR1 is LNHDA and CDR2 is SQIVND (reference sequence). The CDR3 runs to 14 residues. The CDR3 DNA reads TGTGCCAGTAGTATAGGTATCAGGGAAAACATTCAGTACTTC. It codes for CASSIGIRENIQYF.